This T cell receptor beta chain was captured by sequencing in a study of blood T cell repertoires in COVID-19. A single count supports this clone. Libraries were prepared by immunoSEQ multiplex PCR; TCRdb keeps only in-frame clonotypes and omits some of them. The sample carries 400,000 or so clones, around 91% recorded once. Per the germline V gene, CDR1 is MDHEN and CDR2 is SYDVKM. V lost 4 bases to trimming and J lost 2 bases; unmatched junction nucleotides: 5. The CDR3 contains 16 residues. This rearrangement joins TRBV28 to TRBJ1-2; 12 bases agree with TRBD1. The sequenced sample consisted of PBMCs or T cells enriched from blood (not recorded which). This receptor was obtained from a man younger than 35 who had recovered from COVID-19. The CDR3 loop is CASSSPGTGGNYGYTF. CDR3 nucleotides: TGTGCCAGCAGTTCCCCGGGGACAGGGGGCAACTATGGCTACACCTTC.